A selection of T cell receptor beta chains follows, all from one sample in a study of control samples from healthy donors and cancer patients. Profiled with immunoSEQ multiplex PCR; TCRdb holds only in-frame clones, not every one. Found here are roughly 180,000 clones, about 94% of them singletons; the top ten hold over 4%. Sequenced material: blood. These receptor sequences come from a woman aged 55 to 70 in good health. Both conserved end residues are part of each CDR3. Each record gives: CDR3 length, D gene, V gene, J gene, clone size, CDR3 protein, CDR3 DNA. D genes are given only for firm matches. Size is stated for part of the rows, as once, few or many counts, or as a class when the clone is expanded.

CDR3 length: 14
D gene: NA
V gene: TRBV2
J gene: TRBJ1-1
clone size: NA
CDR3 protein: CASTPPSGDTEAFF
CDR3 DNA: TGTGCCAGCACCCCCCCCTCAGGGGACACTGAAGCTTTCTTT

CDR3 length: 14
D gene: NA
V gene: TRBV7-9
J gene: TRBJ1-5
clone size: medium-sized
CDR3 protein: CASSLHSQNQPQHF
CDR3 DNA: TGTGCCAGCAGCTTGCACAGCCAAAATCAGCCCCAGCATTTT

CDR3 length: 16
D gene: NA
V gene: TRBV5-1
J gene: TRBJ2-3
clone size: once
CDR3 protein: CASSFTGGQNTDTQYF
CDR3 DNA: TGCGCCAGCAGCTTCACCGGGGGACAGAACACAGATACGCAGTATTTT

CDR3 length: 16
D gene: NA
V gene: TRBV5-1
J gene: TRBJ1-2
clone size: NA
CDR3 protein: CASSPARDIRLNGYTF
CDR3 DNA: TGCGCCAGCAGCCCAGCTAGGGACATACGTCTGAATGGCTACACCTTC

CDR3 length: 15
D gene: NA
V gene: TRBV3-1/TRBV3-2
J gene: TRBJ1-3
clone size: NA
CDR3 protein: CASSQGRHSGNTIYF
CDR3 DNA: TGTGCCAGCAGCCAAGGACGGCACTCTGGAAACACCATATATTTT

CDR3 length: 15
D gene: NA
V gene: TRBV5-1
J gene: TRBJ2-7
clone size: NA
CDR3 protein: CASSLVETMAYEQYF
CDR3 DNA: TGCGCCAGCAGCTTGGTGGAAACGATGGCTTACGAGCAGTACTTC

CDR3 length: 19
D gene: TRBD1
V gene: TRBV10-2
J gene: TRBJ2-4
clone size: NA
CDR3 protein: CASSESGTGSHLAKNIQYF
CDR3 DNA: TGCGCCAGCAGTGAGTCTGGGACAGGGAGCCACCTAGCCAAAAACATTCAGTACTTC

CDR3 length: 15
D gene: NA
V gene: TRBV19
J gene: TRBJ1-1
clone size: once
CDR3 protein: CASSIGAYRDTEAFF
CDR3 DNA: TGTGCCAGTAGTATAGGGGCCTATAGGGACACTGAAGCTTTCTTT

CDR3 length: 13
D gene: NA
V gene: TRBV12-3/TRBV12-4
J gene: TRBJ1-2
clone size: NA
CDR3 protein: CASSPSILGGYTF
CDR3 DNA: TGTGCCAGCAGTCCTTCCATCCTGGGCGGCTACACCTTC

CDR3 length: 16
D gene: NA
V gene: TRBV6-1
J gene: TRBJ1-4
clone size: NA
CDR3 protein: CASSERRGQPNEKLFF
CDR3 DNA: TGTGCCAGCAGTGAAAGGCGCGGACAGCCTAATGAAAAACTGTTTTTT

CDR3 length: 15
D gene: NA
V gene: TRBV6-5
J gene: TRBJ1-1
clone size: NA
CDR3 protein: CASSYQRGMNTEAFF
CDR3 DNA: TGTGCCAGCAGTTATCAGCGGGGAATGAACACTGAAGCTTTCTTT

CDR3 length: 15
D gene: TRBD1
V gene: TRBV7-3
J gene: TRBJ1-2
clone size: NA
CDR3 protein: CASSSPGQGGYGYTF
CDR3 DNA: TGTGCCAGCAGCTCCCCGGGACAGGGAGGCTATGGCTACACCTTC

CDR3 length: 13
D gene: NA
V gene: TRBV12-5
J gene: TRBJ1-1
clone size: NA
CDR3 protein: CASGSPVGGEAFF
CDR3 DNA: TGTGCTAGTGGTTCACCAGTCGGAGGTGAAGCTTTCTTT

CDR3 length: 15
D gene: NA
V gene: TRBV18
J gene: TRBJ1-1
clone size: NA
CDR3 protein: CASSPQISRDTEAFF
CDR3 DNA: TGTGCCAGCTCACCACAAATCTCGCGGGACACTGAAGCTTTCTTT

CDR3 length: 16
D gene: NA
V gene: TRBV19
J gene: TRBJ1-3
clone size: NA
CDR3 protein: CASSIGGRRSGNTIYF
CDR3 DNA: TGTGCCAGTAGTATCGGGGGGCGCCGCTCTGGAAACACCATATATTTT

CDR3 length: 16
D gene: TRBD2
V gene: TRBV4-1
J gene: TRBJ2-5
clone size: NA
CDR3 protein: CASSQAGGGAQETQYF
CDR3 DNA: TGCGCCAGCAGCCAAGCGGGCGGGGGGGCGCAAGAGACCCAGTACTTC

CDR3 length: 15
D gene: TRBD2
V gene: TRBV6-2/TRBV6-3
J gene: TRBJ2-1
clone size: NA
CDR3 protein: CASSSPAGGVDEQFF
CDR3 DNA: TGTGCCAGCAGTTCCCCGGCGGGGGGTGTCGATGAGCAGTTCTTC

CDR3 length: 12
D gene: NA
V gene: TRBV2
J gene: TRBJ2-1
clone size: NA
CDR3 protein: CASIAGYNEQFF
CDR3 DNA: TGTGCCAGCATCGCCGGATACAATGAGCAGTTCTTC

CDR3 length: 15
D gene: NA
V gene: TRBV6-2/TRBV6-3
J gene: TRBJ1-6
clone size: NA
CDR3 protein: CASSYRKGYNSPLHF
CDR3 DNA: TGTGCCAGCAGTTATCGGAAGGGGTACAATTCACCCCTCCACTTT

CDR3 length: 12
D gene: NA
V gene: TRBV19
J gene: TRBJ2-7
clone size: NA
CDR3 protein: CASIGASSEQYF
CDR3 DNA: TGTGCCAGTATAGGGGCGTCCAGCGAGCAGTACTTC

CDR3 length: 18
D gene: TRBD1
V gene: TRBV10-1
J gene: TRBJ2-5
clone size: NA
CDR3 protein: CASSAYNIDRVEQETQYF
CDR3 DNA: TGCGCCAGCAGTGCGTACAATATAGACAGGGTTGAACAAGAGACCCAGTACTTC

CDR3 length: 15
D gene: TRBD1
V gene: TRBV11-2
J gene: TRBJ1-6
clone size: NA
CDR3 protein: CASSSLRDRNSPLHF
CDR3 DNA: TGTGCCAGCAGCTCGCTACGGGACAGGAATTCACCCCTCCACTTT

CDR3 length: 14
D gene: TRBD1
V gene: TRBV19
J gene: TRBJ1-6
clone size: NA
CDR3 protein: CASKPGQGNSPLHF
CDR3 DNA: TGTGCCAGTAAGCCGGGACAGGGGAATTCACCCCTCCACTTT

CDR3 length: 17
D gene: NA
V gene: TRBV5-1
J gene: TRBJ2-7
clone size: NA
CDR3 protein: CASAVEAGYPRPYEQYF
CDR3 DNA: TGCGCCAGCGCGGTCGAGGCAGGGTACCCTAGACCCTACGAGCAGTACTTC

CDR3 length: 15
D gene: NA
V gene: TRBV27
J gene: TRBJ1-1
clone size: NA
CDR3 protein: CASSLSMTGNTEAFF
CDR3 DNA: TGTGCCAGCAGTTTATCGATGACGGGGAACACTGAAGCTTTCTTT

CDR3 length: 15
D gene: NA
V gene: TRBV5-1
J gene: TRBJ1-2
clone size: NA
CDR3 protein: CASSLAGTGYFGYTF
CDR3 DNA: TGCGCCAGCAGCTTGGCGGGTACAGGGTACTTCGGCTACACCTTC

CDR3 length: 15
D gene: NA
V gene: TRBV18
J gene: TRBJ1-2
clone size: NA
CDR3 protein: CASSHRTGVGFGYTF
CDR3 DNA: TGTGCCAGCTCACACCGGACCGGTGTCGGTTTTGGCTACACCTTC

CDR3 length: 13
D gene: TRBD1
V gene: TRBV19
J gene: TRBJ1-5
clone size: NA
CDR3 protein: CASRDRGNQPQHF
CDR3 DNA: TGTGCCAGCCGGGACAGAGGCAATCAGCCCCAGCATTTT

CDR3 length: 15
D gene: TRBD1
V gene: TRBV2
J gene: TRBJ1-1
clone size: once
CDR3 protein: CASSPNRGRWTEAFF
CDR3 DNA: TGTGCCAGCAGCCCAAACAGGGGGCGTTGGACTGAAGCTTTCTTT

CDR3 length: 15
D gene: NA
V gene: TRBV6-2/TRBV6-3
J gene: TRBJ2-7
clone size: NA
CDR3 protein: CASSYWQPSSYEQYF
CDR3 DNA: TGTGCCAGCAGTTACTGGCAGCCGAGCTCCTACGAGCAGTACTTC

CDR3 length: 17
D gene: TRBD2
V gene: TRBV6-2/TRBV6-3
J gene: TRBJ2-3
clone size: once
CDR3 protein: CASSYSPSGVPTDTQYF
CDR3 DNA: TGTGCCAGCAGTTACTCGCCTAGCGGGGTACCCACAGATACGCAGTATTTT

CDR3 length: 13
D gene: NA
V gene: TRBV15
J gene: TRBJ1-1
clone size: NA
CDR3 protein: CATSRDIGPGAFF
CDR3 DNA: TGTGCCACCAGCAGAGATATAGGACCAGGAGCTTTCTTT

CDR3 length: 18
D gene: TRBD2
V gene: TRBV12-5
J gene: TRBJ2-3
clone size: NA
CDR3 protein: CASGLVRLAGGGTDTQYF
CDR3 DNA: TGTGCTAGTGGTTTGGTACGTTTAGCGGGGGGAGGCACAGATACGCAGTATTTT

CDR3 length: 17
D gene: NA
V gene: TRBV27
J gene: TRBJ1-1
clone size: NA
CDR3 protein: CASSLRQATLMNTEAFF
CDR3 DNA: TGTGCCAGCAGTTTGCGACAGGCCACCCTCATGAACACTGAAGCTTTCTTT

CDR3 length: 14
D gene: NA
V gene: TRBV5-8
J gene: TRBJ2-3
clone size: NA
CDR3 protein: CASSLGGHTDTQYF
CDR3 DNA: TGTGCCAGCAGCTTGGGGGGTCACACAGATACGCAGTATTTT

CDR3 length: 11
D gene: NA
V gene: TRBV20-1
J gene: TRBJ1-4
clone size: NA
CDR3 protein: CSARPGEKLFF
CDR3 DNA: TGCAGTGCTAGGCCGGGCGAAAAACTGTTTTTT

CDR3 length: 18
D gene: NA
V gene: TRBV6-2/TRBV6-3
J gene: TRBJ1-1
clone size: once
CDR3 protein: CASSYSTQGIGMNTEAFF
CDR3 DNA: TGTGCCAGCAGTTACTCGACGCAGGGGATTGGAATGAACACTGAAGCTTTCTTT

CDR3 length: 13
D gene: TRBD1
V gene: TRBV12-3/TRBV12-4
J gene: TRBJ1-2
clone size: NA
CDR3 protein: CASSTTGSYGYTF
CDR3 DNA: TGTGCCAGCAGTACGACAGGGTCCTATGGCTACACCTTC

CDR3 length: 12
D gene: NA
V gene: TRBV7-2
J gene: TRBJ2-3
clone size: NA
CDR3 protein: CASSPGQDTQYF
CDR3 DNA: TGTGCCAGCAGCCCTGGTCAGGATACGCAGTATTTT

CDR3 length: 15
D gene: NA
V gene: TRBV6-5
J gene: TRBJ1-2
clone size: NA
CDR3 protein: CASSYGTDSPGGYTF
CDR3 DNA: TGTGCCAGCAGTTACGGGACGGATAGCCCTGGGGGCTACACCTTC

CDR3 length: 14
D gene: NA
V gene: TRBV18
J gene: TRBJ1-1
clone size: NA
CDR3 protein: CASSPQGWGTEAFF
CDR3 DNA: TGTGCCAGCTCACCTCAGGGTTGGGGCACTGAAGCTTTCTTT

CDR3 length: 14
D gene: NA
V gene: TRBV3-1/TRBV3-2
J gene: TRBJ1-2
clone size: NA
CDR3 protein: CASSRAGINYGYTF
CDR3 DNA: TGTGCCAGCAGCCGAGCAGGGATAAACTATGGCTACACCTTC

CDR3 length: 12
D gene: NA
V gene: TRBV20-1
J gene: TRBJ2-5
clone size: NA
CDR3 protein: CSASSPSGAQYF
CDR3 DNA: TGCAGTGCTAGTTCGCCCTCGGGGGCCCAGTACTTC

CDR3 length: 15
D gene: NA
V gene: TRBV6-2/TRBV6-3
J gene: TRBJ1-1
clone size: NA
CDR3 protein: CASSNGGSRNTEAFF
CDR3 DNA: TGTGCCAGCAGCAATGGCGGCAGCAGAAACACTGAAGCTTTCTTT

CDR3 length: 15
D gene: NA
V gene: TRBV12-5
J gene: TRBJ2-7
clone size: NA
CDR3 protein: CASGRPQGGVREQYF
CDR3 DNA: TGTGCTAGTGGTCGACCGCAGGGGGGGGTCCGCGAGCAGTACTTC

CDR3 length: 13
D gene: NA
V gene: TRBV6-5
J gene: TRBJ1-2
clone size: NA
CDR3 protein: CASRTTVDYGYTF
CDR3 DNA: TGTGCCAGCAGAACGACAGTTGACTATGGCTACACCTTC

CDR3 length: 14
D gene: NA
V gene: TRBV6-2/TRBV6-3
J gene: TRBJ1-6
clone size: NA
CDR3 protein: CASSRPGLTEPLHF
CDR3 DNA: TGTGCCAGCAGTAGGCCAGGATTGACGGAACCCCTCCACTTT

CDR3 length: 13
D gene: NA
V gene: TRBV11-2
J gene: TRBJ2-3
clone size: NA
CDR3 protein: CASSLANTDTQYF
CDR3 DNA: TGTGCCAGCAGCTTGGCGAACACAGATACGCAGTATTTT

CDR3 length: 14
D gene: NA
V gene: TRBV4-2
J gene: TRBJ2-2
clone size: NA
CDR3 protein: CASSQVTNTGELFF
CDR3 DNA: TGTGCCAGCAGCCAAGTGACGAACACCGGGGAGCTGTTTTTT

CDR3 length: 16
D gene: TRBD1
V gene: TRBV6-2/TRBV6-3
J gene: TRBJ2-7
clone size: NA
CDR3 protein: CASSSPGQGALYEQYF
CDR3 DNA: TGTGCCAGCAGTTCGCCGGGACAGGGGGCTCTCTACGAGCAGTACTTC

CDR3 length: 14
D gene: NA
V gene: TRBV6-2/TRBV6-3
J gene: TRBJ2-7
clone size: NA
CDR3 protein: CASSSRGRTYEQYF
CDR3 DNA: TGTGCCAGCAGTTCGCGGGGGCGAACCTACGAGCAGTACTTC

CDR3 length: 19
D gene: TRBD2
V gene: TRBV4-3
J gene: TRBJ2-5
clone size: NA
CDR3 protein: CASSQGKSLAGGPQETQYF
CDR3 DNA: TGCGCCAGCAGCCAAGGGAAAAGCCTAGCGGGGGGGCCCCAAGAGACCCAGTACTTC

CDR3 length: 15
D gene: NA
V gene: TRBV6-5
J gene: TRBJ2-7
clone size: NA
CDR3 protein: CASSYSSLLPYEQYF
CDR3 DNA: TGTGCCAGCAGTTACTCGTCACTTCTGCCCTACGAGCAGTACTTC

CDR3 length: 14
D gene: NA
V gene: TRBV6-2/TRBV6-3
J gene: TRBJ2-7
clone size: NA
CDR3 protein: CASSYPRQGGEQYF
CDR3 DNA: TGTGCCAGCAGTTACCCCCGGCAGGGCGGCGAGCAGTACTTC

CDR3 length: 13
D gene: NA
V gene: TRBV6-5
J gene: TRBJ2-5
clone size: NA
CDR3 protein: CASSRWGGETQYF
CDR3 DNA: TGTGCCAGCAGCAGGTGGGGTGGGGAGACCCAGTACTTC